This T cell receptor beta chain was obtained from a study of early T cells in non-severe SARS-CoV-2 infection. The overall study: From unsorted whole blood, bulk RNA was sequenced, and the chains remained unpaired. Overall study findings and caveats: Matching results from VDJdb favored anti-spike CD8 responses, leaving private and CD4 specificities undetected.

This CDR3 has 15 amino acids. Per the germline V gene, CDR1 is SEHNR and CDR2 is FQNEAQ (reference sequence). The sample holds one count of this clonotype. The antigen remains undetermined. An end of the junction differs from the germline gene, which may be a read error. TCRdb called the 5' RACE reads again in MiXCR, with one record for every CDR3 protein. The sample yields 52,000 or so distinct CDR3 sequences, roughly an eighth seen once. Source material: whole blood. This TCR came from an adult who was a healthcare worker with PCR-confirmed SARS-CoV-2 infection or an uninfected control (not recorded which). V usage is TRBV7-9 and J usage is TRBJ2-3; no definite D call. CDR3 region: CVSSATAVGTDTQYF. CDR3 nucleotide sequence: TGTGTCAGCAGCGCCACTGCGGTCGGCACAGATACGCAGTATTTT. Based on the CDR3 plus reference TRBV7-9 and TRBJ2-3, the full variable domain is DTGVSQNPRHKITKRGQNVTFRCDPISEHNRLYWYRQTLGQGPEFLTYFQNEAQLEKSRLLSDRFSAERPKGSFSTLEIQRTEQGDSAMYLCVSSATAVGTDTQYFGPGTRLTVL.